This T cell receptor (beta chain) was captured by sequencing in a study of patients and donors after allogeneic stem cell transplantation. TCRdb reprocessed the RT-PCR reads via MiXCR and lists one record per CDR3 protein. The data contain under 200,000 distinct CDR3 sequences, about a quarter of them seen just once; the ten biggest clones take up more than 25%. Sequences were obtained from blood, either unsorted or a sorted T cell fraction (not recorded which). The receptor's source is a human donor who was either an allogeneic HSCT recipient or a stem cell or donor lymphocyte infusion donor (not recorded which). It is not recorded whose cells these are; they may come from a transplant donor.

CDR3 bases: TGTGCCAGCAGCCGCCGGGCGTTTCAAGAGACCCAGTACTTC. It codes for CASSRRAFQETQYF. This sequence joins TRBV7-6 and TRBJ2-5, with D unclear. Between the trimmed V and J ends, which lost 5 bases and 2 bases, there was a span of 12 bases. This CDR3 is 14 amino acids long. Germline CDR1 and CDR2: SGHVS and FNYEAQ.